The rows below give T cell receptor beta chains drawn from one sample of a study of blood T cell repertoires in COVID-19. The method was immunoSEQ multiplex PCR; TCRdb's version includes in-frame clones alone and lacks a portion of them. The data contain roughly 400,000 clones, around 90% of them singletons. Input material: PBMCs or T cells enriched from blood (not recorded which). The origin of the receptors is a woman aged 40 to 50 with acute COVID-19. The CDR3 runs from the conserved cysteine through the conserved F or W. Fields, in order: D gene, J gene, clone size, V gene, CDR3 protein, CDR3 DNA. D genes are given only for firm matches. Some rows mark clone size as missing; the rest say once, few, many or name a class of expanded clone.

D gene: .; J gene: TRBJ2-3; clone size: .; V gene: TRBV5-1; CDR3 protein: CASSLFDRSTDTQYF; CDR3 DNA: TGCGCCAGCAGCTTATTCGACAGGTCCACAGATACGCAGTATTTT
D gene: .; J gene: TRBJ2-1; clone size: .; V gene: TRBV30; CDR3 protein: CAWSVQSGGNNEQFF; CDR3 DNA: TGTGCCTGGAGTGTACAATCTGGAGGGAACAATGAGCAGTTCTTC
D gene: .; J gene: TRBJ2-7; clone size: .; V gene: TRBV27; CDR3 protein: CASSLSGGWSKYEQYF; CDR3 DNA: TGTGCCAGCAGCCTCTCGGGGGGCTGGTCTAAATACGAGCAGTACTTC
D gene: TRBD1; J gene: TRBJ2-1; clone size: .; V gene: TRBV6-5; CDR3 protein: CATGRGSYNEQFF; CDR3 DNA: TGTGCCACCGGCAGGGGGTCCTACAATGAGCAGTTCTTC
D gene: .; J gene: TRBJ2-4; clone size: .; V gene: TRBV2; CDR3 protein: CASSEASSVQYF; CDR3 DNA: TGTGCCAGCAGTGAAGCTTCGAGTGTTCAGTACTTC
D gene: .; J gene: TRBJ1-2; clone size: .; V gene: TRBV2; CDR3 protein: CASSEGTIYGYTF; CDR3 DNA: TGTGCCAGCAGTGAGGGGACAATCTATGGCTACACCTTC
D gene: TRBD2; J gene: TRBJ2-6; clone size: .; V gene: TRBV2; CDR3 protein: CASTGTSGFSGANVLTF; CDR3 DNA: TGTGCCAGCACCGGGACTAGCGGCTTCTCTGGGGCCAACGTCCTGACTTTC
D gene: .; J gene: TRBJ2-3; clone size: .; V gene: TRBV6-1; CDR3 protein: CASRPSGGSTDTQYF; CDR3 DNA: TGTGCCAGCAGGCCCTCCGGGGGAAGCACAGATACGCAGTATTTT
D gene: TRBD1; J gene: TRBJ2-2; clone size: .; V gene: TRBV19; CDR3 protein: CASSIPGTGKTGELFF; CDR3 DNA: TGTGCCAGTAGTATCCCCGGGACAGGAAAAACCGGGGAGCTGTTTTTT
D gene: TRBD2; J gene: TRBJ2-7; clone size: .; V gene: TRBV3-1/TRBV3-2; CDR3 protein: CASSHATSGGYEQYF; CDR3 DNA: TGTGCCAGCAGCCACGCGACTAGCGGGGGCTACGAGCAGTACTTC
D gene: .; J gene: TRBJ1-3; clone size: .; V gene: TRBV10-3; CDR3 protein: CAIEVPGNTIYF; CDR3 DNA: TGTGCCATTGAGGTGCCTGGAAACACCATATATTTT
D gene: TRBD1; J gene: TRBJ2-7; clone size: few; V gene: TRBV6-2/TRBV6-3; CDR3 protein: CASSYGTGRSYEQYF; CDR3 DNA: TGTGCCAGCAGTTACGGGACAGGGAGGTCCTACGAGCAGTACTTC
D gene: .; J gene: TRBJ2-2; clone size: .; V gene: TRBV7-2; CDR3 protein: CASSLSPMGGNTGELFF; CDR3 DNA: TGTGCCAGCAGCTTATCCCCTATGGGAGGTAACACCGGGGAGCTGTTTTTT
D gene: .; J gene: TRBJ2-5; clone size: .; V gene: TRBV2; CDR3 protein: CASDDRGRRGEYQETQYF; CDR3 DNA: TGTGCCAGCGACGACAGGGGTCGACGGGGGGAGTACCAAGAGACCCAGTACTTC
D gene: .; J gene: TRBJ1-4; clone size: .; V gene: TRBV29-1; CDR3 protein: CSVEDREKLFF; CDR3 DNA: TGCAGCGTTGAAGACCGTGAAAAACTGTTTTTT
D gene: TRBD2; J gene: TRBJ2-1; clone size: .; V gene: TRBV11-3; CDR3 protein: CASSLDRGSSYNEQFF; CDR3 DNA: TGTGCCAGCAGCTTAGATCGCGGGAGCTCCTACAATGAGCAGTTCTTC
D gene: .; J gene: TRBJ2-5; clone size: .; V gene: TRBV2; CDR3 protein: CASGALVLSLVTQYF; CDR3 DNA: TGTGCCAGCGGAGCACTAGTTTTATCATTGGTGACCCAGTACTTC